A single sample gave rise to the 5 T cell receptor beta chains below, sequenced in a study of blood T cells in healthy people across ages. Primed by a sample-barcoded 5' primer and a J-beta primer mix, a second PCR proceeded for 7 to 11 cycles. A single record per CDR3 protein comes from TCRdb applying MiXCR to the 5' RACE reads. Of 800,000 to 950,000 distinct CDR3 sequences listed, about 28% are singletons. This sample was shared with a second study, whose subject was T cells of mothers and their children.

The specimen was blood. All receptors derive from a woman between 35 and 50 years old in good health.

This chain links TRBV29-1 with TRBJ1-2, with D maybe TRBD1 (5 bases). The length of the CDR3 is 13 residues. V dropped 2 bases and J dropped 7 bases, with 14 bases sitting between them. Germline V CDR1 and CDR2: SQVTM, ANQGSEA. This CDR3 reads CSVENQGQRGYTF. CDR3 sequence (DNA): TGCAGCGTTGAAAACCAGGGCCAGCGTGGCTACACCTTC.

V is TRBV18 and J is TRBJ1-6; the D gene is possibly TRBD1 (6 bases). The CDR3 runs to 16 residues. V dropped 1 base and J dropped 8 bases, with 15 bases sitting between them. Germline lookup yields CDR1 KGHSH and CDR2 LQKENI. CDR3 residues: CASSPLQGRGDSPLHF. CDR3 coding DNA: TGTGCCAGCTCACCACTACAGGGAAGGGGGGATTCACCCCTCCACTTT.

This clonotype was detected ten times or more. The chain's CDR3 is CASRPGTPSSYNEQFF. Here the CDR3 DNA reads TGTGCCAGCAGACCCGGGACACCTAGCTCCTACAATGAGCAGTTCTTC. The chain is built from TRBV28 and TRBJ2-1, with D perhaps TRBD1 (6 bases). This CDR3 region has 16 residues. Trimming removed 6 bases from V and 0 bases from J, with 15 bases in between. The germline CDR1 and CDR2 sequences are MDHEN and SYDVKM.

This clonotype was seen repeatedly, ten times or more. This sequence joins TRBV4-1 and TRBJ2-3; a possible D gene is TRBD2 (5 bases). Trimming stripped 1 base from V and 7 bases from J, with 15 bases between. CDR3 length equals 15 residues. From germline, CDR1 is MGHRA and CDR2 YSYEKL. This CDR3 is CASSQGGLAVHTQYF. The CDR3 coding sequence is TGCGCCAGCAGCCAAGGTGGGCTAGCCGTGCATACGCAGTATTTT.

In its sample, this clonotype was seen a few times. A much larger clone differs by one base, so this may be a read error. V is TRBV24-1 and J is TRBJ2-4; the D gene is possibly TRBD1 (5 bases). The DNA matches TRBJ2-7 better at its end, which makes the J call doubtful. The V gene's germline CDR1 is KGHDR and CDR2 SFDVKD. The CDR3 has 15 amino acids. CDR3 amino acids: CASSDKSTGSYEQYF. Written as DNA, the CDR3 is TGTGCCTCCAGTGACAAATCAACAGGATCCTACGAGCAGTACTTC.